The 9 T cell receptor beta chains in this list originate from one sample, sequenced in a study of T cells in Graves' hyperthyroidism and ophthalmopathy. Amplification targeted TCR beta CDR3 regions from RNA transcripts. When the TCR CDR3 underwent first-round RT-PCR, the HTBI primer set was used. From the multiplex PCR reads, TCRdb called clonotypes with MiXCR, one entry per CDR3 protein. This sample carries about 290,000 distinct CDR3 sequences, roughly 15% of them seen once, and the ten largest clones take approximately 35%. Sequencing was performed on blood. The receptor set was obtained from a young man with Graves' hyperthyroidism.

Many counts were recorded for this clonotype. The chain is built from TRBV10-3 and TRBJ2-7, with TRBD1 identical over 7 bases. The trim removed 3 bases at V and 5 bases at J, leaving 10 bases unmatched. Germline V gene lookup returns CDR1 ENHRY and CDR2 SYGVKD. The CDR3 runs to 15 residues. CDR3 in amino acids: CAISDPLTGLDEQYF. In DNA form, the CDR3 reads TGTGCCATCAGTGATCCCCTGACAGGGTTGGACGAGCAGTACTTC.

The chain links TRBV11-2 to TRBJ1-4; 9 nucleotides align to TRBD1. The CDR3 sequence is 15 residues long. With V trimmed by 5 bases and J by 6 bases, 7 bases remained unmatched. Germline CDR1 reads SGHAT; CDR2 reads FQNNGV. CDR3: CASSRGTGRDEKLFF. The CDR3 DNA reads as TGTGCCAGCAGCAGGGGGACAGGGAGGGATGAAAAACTGTTTTTT.

This clonotype was picked up a small number of times. The V gene is TRBV7-9, the J gene TRBJ1-5, with 9 bases aligning to TRBD1. Germline CDR1 and CDR2: SEHNR and FQNEAQ (reference sequence). CDR3 length: 15 residues. The V and J ends lost 4 bases and 2 bases, in that order; junction bases with no gene match: 3. This chain's CDR3 is CASSSQGAGNQPQHF. The CDR3 region has the DNA TGTGCCAGCAGCTCACAGGGGGCAGGCAATCAGCCCCAGCATTTT.

In this sample, this clonotype turned up many times. The chain couples TRBV20-1 to TRBJ2-3; D gene ambiguous. The CDR3 extends over 12 amino acids. The V end was cut by 2 bases, the J end by 4 bases, with 7 bases between. Germline V gene sequence: CDR1 DFQATT, CDR2 SNEGSKA (reference sequence). The CDR3 DNA reads as TGCAGTGCTAGAACATTGTCAGATACGCAGTATTTT. Amino acids: CSARTLSDTQYF.

This clonotype was recorded at least ten times. The chain is built from TRBV7-9 and TRBJ2-1; TRBD1 matches at 7 bases. Germline V gene lookup returns CDR1 SEHNR and CDR2 FQNEAQ (reference sequence). The CDR3 contains 14 residues. J lost 4 bases, V lost 3 bases, and 3 bases had no gene match. For the CDR3, the DNA is TGTGCCAGCAGCTTTAAGGACAGGTACAATGAGCAGTTCTTC. Its protein product is CASSFKDRYNEQFF.

This clonotype was seen at least ten times. The chain links TRBV29-1 to TRBJ2-7; 7 bases are shared with TRBD1. The CDR3 consists of 11 residues. The J segment lost 10 bases and the V segment lost 6 bases, leaving 9 bases of the junction unmatched. CDR1 SQVTM and CDR2 ANQGSEA come from the germline V gene. This CDR3 is CSVGRDSAQYF. The CDR3, as DNA: TGCAGCGTAGGTCGGGACAGCGCTCAGTACTTC.

The chain is built from TRBV10-1 and TRBJ1-2; a possible D gene is TRBD1 (6 bases). The CDR3 spans 15 residues. The germline gives CDR1 WNHNN, CDR2 SYGVQD (reference sequence). Trimming took off 7 bases at V and 8 bases at J, with 23 bases between the two ends. The DNA for the CDR3 is TGCGCCAGCACTAATAGGGGGGGGGGGCTCTGCGGCTACACCTTC. Amino acids: CASTNRGGGLCGYTF.

This clonotype came up many times. This chain connects TRBV28 to TRBJ1-1, with 8 bases identical to TRBD1. Per germline, CDR1 MDHEN and CDR2 SYDVKM. This CDR3 spans 14 amino acids. J was trimmed by 7 bases and V by 4 bases; bases with no gene match: 8. For the CDR3, the DNA is TGTGCCAGCAGTTCCCCTGGGACAGGCCGTGAAGCTTTCTTT. Protein sequence: CASSSPGTGREAFF.

On this clonotype: A much larger clone differs from this one at a single base, so this may be a read error. This chain links TRBV27 with TRBJ2-1; 7 positions agree with TRBD2. This CDR3 spans 14 amino acids. CDR1 is MNHEY, CDR2 SMNVEV, per germline (reference sequence). V trimming: 8 bases; J trimming: 9 bases; junction bases outside the gene matches: 13. CDR3 nucleotides: TGTGCCAGCCTTCCCTCCCTTTGGGAGGGTGAGCAGTTCTTC. It is translated as CASLPSLWEGEQFF.